These T cell receptor beta chains were read from a single sample in a study of T cell changes during pregnancy in multiple sclerosis. The assay was immunoSEQ multiplex PCR, and TCRdb's table has in-frame clones only and misses some. The sample has tens of thousands of clones; about 90% are singletons. The starting material was CD4+ T cells from peripheral blood mononuclear cells, obtained after pregnancy. Receptors originate from a female donor with multiple sclerosis, enrolled in a pregnancy study. Both conserved end residues are part of each CDR3.

v_call	j_call	cdr3_aa
TRBV7-8	TRBJ1-1	CASSLEAGLKNTEAFF
TRBV5-4	TRBJ2-2	CASSLVSGNTGELFF
TRBV11-2	TRBJ1-4	CASSLSEAQGKLFF
TRBV6-6	TRBJ1-2	CASSFTGIQDGYTF
TRBV7-2	TRBJ1-4	CASSWGGRGEKLFF
TRBV7-3	TRBJ2-7	CASSLSGTGEQYF
TRBV11-2	TRBJ2-7	CASSSSTPGQYF
TRBV6-1	TRBJ2-5	CASSEAPKVAGGRPQETQYF
TRBV9	TRBJ1-2	CASSVVAREAVGYTF
TRBV4-2	TRBJ2-4	CASSQATAKNIQYF
TRBV7-2	TRBJ1-5	CASSLQAGVSNQPQHF
TRBV6-1	TRBJ1-1	CASKGTGAPRAEAFF
TRBV7-7	TRBJ2-7	CASSLERTSHEQYF
TRBV9	TRBJ2-1	CASSVDGTGSYNEQFF
TRBV18	TRBJ1-3	CASSSLDRGTGNTIYF
TRBV7-2	TRBJ1-2	CASSLGGQGNYGYTF
TRBV7-2	TRBJ2-6	CASSVDSSGANVLTF
TRBV19	TRBJ1-5	CASSIGSDSNQPQHF
TRBV4-3	TRBJ1-2	CASSQDRGDYGYTF
TRBV6-5	TRBJ2-3	CASSYGGTLVADTQYF
TRBV29-1	TRBJ1-2	CSVGETVYGYTF
TRBV4-1	TRBJ1-6	CASSQTDMGLSKSPLHF
TRBV7-9	TRBJ1-3	CASDILVGNTIYF
TRBV4-3	TRBJ1-5	CASSQDPGYSNQPQHF
TRBV5-4	TRBJ1-2	CASSFVLQGRGGYTF
TRBV5-1	TRBJ2-7	CASSLSPRYEQYF
TRBV9	TRBJ2-1	CASNRLADPYNEQFF
TRBV5-1	TRBJ2-6	CASSLTPFSSGANVLTF
TRBV6-5	TRBJ1-5	CASSPGPSNQPQHF
TRBV7-2	TRBJ2-7	CASSLVTGGYEQYF
TRBV9	TRBJ1-6	CASSAGQNSPLHF
TRBV7-2	TRBJ1-1	CASSLLRTEAFF
TRBV15	TRBJ1-2	CATSRAAGTLYGYTF
TRBV5-1	TRBJ2-4	CASSPTVAKNIQYF
TRBV7-8	TRBJ1-2	CASSLRNRGVDYGYTF
TRBV4-1	TRBJ2-5	CASSQRRTSGQETQYF
TRBV23-1	TRBJ2-7	CASSQYYRGGWPSYEQYF
TRBV7-2	TRBJ1-1	CASSLEQGWTEAFF
TRBV5-1	TRBJ2-5	CASSLDLGTSTETQYF
TRBV7-6	TRBJ2-1	CASSRGSYNEQFF
TRBV6-6	TRBJ2-1	CASRTDRVSNEQFF
TRBV7-3	TRBJ2-5	CASSLTTGRQETQYF
TRBV5-1	TRBJ2-7	CASRTGGTYEQYF
TRBV18	TRBJ1-6	CASSPGTAYNSPLHF
TRBV14	TRBJ1-3	CASSQHRRPGVSGNTIYF
TRBV18	TRBJ1-1	CASSPRDTGNTEAFF